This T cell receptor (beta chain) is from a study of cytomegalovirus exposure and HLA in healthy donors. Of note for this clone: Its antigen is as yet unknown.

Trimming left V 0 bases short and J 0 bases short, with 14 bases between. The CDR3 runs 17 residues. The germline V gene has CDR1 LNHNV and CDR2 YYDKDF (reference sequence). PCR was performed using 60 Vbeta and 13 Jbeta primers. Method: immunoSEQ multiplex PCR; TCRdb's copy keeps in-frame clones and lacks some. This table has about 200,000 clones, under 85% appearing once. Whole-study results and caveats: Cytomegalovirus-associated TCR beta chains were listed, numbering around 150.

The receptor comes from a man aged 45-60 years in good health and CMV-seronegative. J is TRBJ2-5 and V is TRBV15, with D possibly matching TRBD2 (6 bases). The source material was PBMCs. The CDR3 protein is CATSRDKRGNYQETQYF. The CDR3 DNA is TGTGCCACCAGCAGAGATAAGCGCGGGAATTACCAAGAGACCCAGTACTTC.